This TCR beta chain was identified in a study of CD8 T cells in ankylosing spondylitis. This clonotype was observed at least ten times. The CDR3 contains 18 residues. Unmatched junction bases numbered 11, after V lost 4 bases and J lost 7 bases. Germline V lookup: CDR1 SGHRS, CDR2 YFSETQ. Via MiXCR, TCRdb re-called the 5' RACE reads, giving one row per CDR3 protein. The top ten clones hold around 4.8% of a sample with 210,000 or so distinct CDR3 sequences, less than 9.5% of them seen once. Sequencing was performed on blood, either unsorted or a sorted T cell fraction (not recorded which). The sequence came from a female donor with ankylosing spondylitis or in good health (not recorded which). V usage is TRBV5-1 and J usage is TRBJ2-1; 16 bases map to TRBD2. In DNA, the CDR3 is TGCGCCAGCAGCCGGGGACTAGCGGGAGGGCCGAGTCGGAATGAGCAGTTCTTC. This encodes CASSRGLAGGPSRNEQFF.